This TCR beta chain derives from a study of vaccination effects on CD4 cells after COVID-19. Germline CDR1 SGHAT, CDR2 FQDESV (reference sequence). V dropped 6 bases and J dropped 4 bases, with 15 bases sitting between them. The CDR3 runs to 14 residues. Points from the study as a whole: Healthy vaccinees showed cross-reactivity with common cold coronaviruses in only 1 of 255 vaccine-induced clones. There was marked clonal contraction among infection- and vaccine-induced clones late after vaccination.

In its sample, this clone ranks as medium-sized. Antigen unknown. Antigen-specific CD4+ T cells were expanded (with viral peptide pools) by the ViraFEST assay ahead of sequencing. Scientists isolated CD4+ T cells after a roughly 10-day culture period ended. Either the mRNA-1273 or the BNT162b2 vaccine was given to participants as two doses. Libraries were prepared by immunoSEQ multiplex PCR; TCRdb keeps only in-frame clonotypes and omits some of them. This sample has approximately 25,000 clones, with about three quarters found just once. Sequencing used CD4+ T cells from PBMCs cultured with SARS-CoV-2 spike peptides, obtained after COVID-19 vaccination. The sequence derives from a human donor who received a COVID-19 vaccine. Some clones in this sample may be carry-over from other donors' samples. J is TRBJ1-1 and V is TRBV11-1; TRBD1 might be the D (6 bases). The CDR3 nucleotides are TGTGCCAGCAGTGATAACAGGGATAGCACTGAAGCTTTCTTT. It codes for CASSDNRDSTEAFF.